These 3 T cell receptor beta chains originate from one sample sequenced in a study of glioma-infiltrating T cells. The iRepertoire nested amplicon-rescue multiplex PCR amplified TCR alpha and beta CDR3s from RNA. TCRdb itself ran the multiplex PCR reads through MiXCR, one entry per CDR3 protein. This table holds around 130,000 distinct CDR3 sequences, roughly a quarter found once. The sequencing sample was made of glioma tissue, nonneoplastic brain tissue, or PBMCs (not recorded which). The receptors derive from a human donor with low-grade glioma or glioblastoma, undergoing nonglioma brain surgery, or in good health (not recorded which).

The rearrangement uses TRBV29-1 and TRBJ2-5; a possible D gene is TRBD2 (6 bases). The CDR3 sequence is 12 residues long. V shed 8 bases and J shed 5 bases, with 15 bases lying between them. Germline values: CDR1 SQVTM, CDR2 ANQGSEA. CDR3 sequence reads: CSLMRDEETQYF. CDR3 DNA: TGCAGCCTCATGCGGGATGAGGAGACCCAGTACTTC. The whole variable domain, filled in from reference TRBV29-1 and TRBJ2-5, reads SAVISQKPSRDICQRGTSLTIQCQVDSQVTMMFWYRQQPGQSLTLIATANQGSEATYESGFVIDKFPISRPNLTFSTLTVSNMSPEDSSIYLCSLMRDEETQYFGPGTRLLVL.

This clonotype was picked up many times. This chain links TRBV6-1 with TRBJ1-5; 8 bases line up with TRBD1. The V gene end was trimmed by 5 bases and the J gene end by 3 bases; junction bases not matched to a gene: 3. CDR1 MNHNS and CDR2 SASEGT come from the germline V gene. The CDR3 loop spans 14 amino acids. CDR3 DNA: TGTGCCAGCAGTAAGGGACAGGCCAATCAGCCCCAGCATTTT. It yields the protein CASSKGQANQPQHF.

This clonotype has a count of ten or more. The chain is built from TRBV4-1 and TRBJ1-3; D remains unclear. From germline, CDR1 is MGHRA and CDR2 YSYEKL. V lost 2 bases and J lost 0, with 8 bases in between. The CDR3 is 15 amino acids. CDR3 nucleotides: TGCGCCAGCAGCCAACGCGGAATCTCTGGAAACACCATATATTTT. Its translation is CASSQRGISGNTIYF.